This T cell receptor (beta chain) was found in a study of HIV-infected patients and healthy controls. Within the sample, this clonotype is medium-sized. The antigen is unknown. All unsorted peripheral T cells were captured because whole blood was used without fractionation. Study-level findings and limits: Untreated HIV+ repertoires had roughly threefold fewer distinct CDR3s and lower Shannon diversity than healthy controls. HIV-infected patients and controls differed significantly in mean usage of eight alpha and eight beta V genes.

Reverse transcription used 450 to 500 ng RNA and constant-region primers for alpha and beta. Alpha and beta chain libraries were made separately by chain-specific third strand synthesis with multiplexing indices. The library had 12-nucleotide molecular identifiers formed by two random hexamers joined together. TCRdb reprocessed the 5' RACE reads with MiXCR, giving one entry per CDR3 protein. This sample yields about 18,000 distinct CDR3 sequences, of which about 9% are seen a single time; 6.5% belongs to the top ten. There are 14 residues in the CDR3. Germline-derived CDR1 and CDR2 are MDHEN and SYDVKM. Trimming left V 6 bases short and J 2 bases short, with 11 bases between.

The chain employs TRBV28 and TRBJ2-4; D ambiguous. This clonotype originated in an adult in good health. The sample comprised blood. In DNA form, the CDR3 reads TGTGCCAGCAGCCGTCCTGGTACCAAAAACATTCAGTACTTC. This sequence encodes CASSRPGTKNIQYF. The full variable domain, with the rest looked up from reference TRBV28 and TRBJ2-4, is DVKVTQSSRYLVKRTGEKVFLECVQDMDHENMFWYRQDPGLGLRLIYFSYDVKMKEKGDIPEGYSVSREKKERFSLILESASTNQTSMYLCASSRPGTKNIQYFGAGTRLSVL.